This entry concerns a single T cell receptor (beta chain). V lost 4 bases and J lost 8; bases outside the gene matches: 5. There are 13 residues in the CDR3. Germline lookup yields CDR1 MGHDK and CDR2 SYGVNS. The data are from a study of spatial heterogeneity in lung cancer. TCRdb re-derived calls from the 5' RACE reads in MiXCR, one entry per CDR3 protein. Counted here are approximately 11,000 distinct CDR3 sequences, around a quarter occurring once; the ten biggest clones make up 25% to 35%. Time point specified: sample taken at primary tumor resection. The study sequenced unsorted whole RNA from tumor, nontumor lung or frozen PBMC.

This sequence was found in a female donor with early-stage non-small cell lung cancer. The genes are TRBV25-1 and TRBJ2-1; 7 bases align to TRBD2. The sample consisted of PBMCs, taken at surgery. CDR3 nucleotide sequence: TGTGCCAGCAGTGGGGGACTATCATATGAGCAGTTCTTC. This gives the protein CASSGGLSYEQFF.